A single T cell receptor (beta chain) is shown here with its context. Authors' analysis steps: Nucleated cell counts were estimated from reference gene primer amplification. Using immunoSEQ multiplex PCR, the repertoire was profiled, and TCRdb retains in-frame clones only, with some absent. The D gene and trimming were derived from the DNA, and the V and J assignments and clone size from that table. The table lists 30,000 to 40,000 clones, about 85% of them singletons, with about 16% in the top ten. The record originates from a study of blood T cell repertoires in COVID-19. Study-wide context: COVID-19 samples collected from the United States, Italy and Spain covered acute and convalescent phases. T cells, B-cell-depleted T cells, or PBMCs provided the cDNA or gDNA that served as material.

CDR3 size: 17 residues. V was clipped by 4 bases and J by 2 bases; unmatched bases: 8. The germline V gene has CDR1 SNHLY and CDR2 FYNNEI. Source material: peripheral blood. The receptor was isolated from a woman aged 60 to 75 with active COVID-19. J is TRBJ2-5 and V is TRBV2; 12 bases match TRBD2. CDR3 sequence: CASSGTSGGRKQETQYF. CDR3 DNA sequence: TGTGCCAGCAGTGGAACTAGCGGGGGGAGAAAACAAGAGACCCAGTACTTC.